This T cell receptor (beta chain) was sequenced for a study of CD8 T cells in Susac syndrome. The RNA, about 0.45 to 1 ug, was put through reverse transcription using random hexamers. TCR beta CDR3 was amplified by immunoSEQ multiplex PCR. This amplification extended across 54 Vbeta and 13 Jbeta segments. MiXCR, run by TCRdb on the immunoSEQ multiplex PCR reads, gives a single entry per CDR3 protein. This table holds about 300,000 distinct CDR3 sequences, approximately 90% found once. Sequencing targeted TCR beta in blood CD8+ and CD4+ T cells. Those who served as multiple sclerosis controls were treatment-naive patients with stable or active relapsing-remitting disease. The source material was CD8+ T cells from PBMCs. The TCR originated in a human donor with multiple sclerosis.

CDR3 residues: CASCAGTGITDTQYF. Here the CDR3 DNA reads TGTGCCAGCTGCGCCGGGACAGGGATAACAGATACGCAGTATTTT. J is TRBJ2-3 and V is TRBV18, with TRBD1 identical over 9 bases. The length of the CDR3 is 15 residues. Losses at the gene ends were 7 bases for V and 3 bases for J; bases not matched to a gene: 8. Germline V gene data show CDR1 as KGHSH and CDR2 as LQKENI.